This T cell receptor beta chain came from a study of beta chain features in type 1 diabetes. Points from the study as a whole: Insertions at VDJ junctions were less frequent in type 1 diabetes patients. These patients also deleted more nucleotides at the same junctions. Sequencing used cDNA, and cells with high TCR expression could therefore be over-represented.

CD4+ naive, central memory, regulatory and stem cell-like memory cells were sorted via CD45RO/CCR7/CD25/CD127/CD95/CD27. Every bit of the isolated RNA underwent reverse transcription, so sequencing read expressed TCRB transcripts. Using immunoSEQ multiplex PCR, the repertoire was profiled, and TCRdb retains in-frame clones only, with some absent. The table shows roughly 300,000 clones, with around 13% occurring only once. About this clone itself: What it recognizes is unknown.

The CDR3 spans 14 residues. The V end lost 1 base, the J end lost 4 bases, and 10 bases lay between the germline ends. Germline loops: CDR1 MGHDK, CDR2 SYGVNS. The specimen sequenced was central memory CD4+ T cells from blood. The sequence was obtained from a man aged 25 to 45 in good health. This rearrangement joins TRBV25-1 to TRBJ1-2; D gene ambiguous. The chain's CDR3 is CASSELGDFYGYTF. As DNA, the CDR3 is TGTGCCAGCAGTGAATTGGGCGACTTCTATGGCTACACCTTC.